Listed below are T cell receptor beta chains from one sample, sequenced in a study of cytomegalovirus exposure and HLA in healthy donors. Profiling relied on immunoSEQ multiplex PCR, and the TCRdb table lists in-frame clones only, not all of them. In the table there are fewer than 150,000 clones, about 82% of which are singletons. The source material was PBMCs. The receptors derive from a man aged 25-40 years in good health. Both conserved end residues are part of each CDR3. D genes are given only for firm matches. Part of the rows lack a size; the others show once, few, many or a class for expanded clones.

CDR3 DNA | CDR3 protein | J gene | clone size | V gene | D gene
TGTGCAAGTCGCTTAGAGGAGACAGGGAAAGCCAAAAACATTCAGTACTTC | CASRLEETGKAKNIQYF | TRBJ2-4 | once | TRBV12-2 | -
TGTGCCAGCAGTCCAGGGACTTTCGGAGATACGCAGTATTTT | CASSPGTFGDTQYF | TRBJ2-3 | - | TRBV27 | -
TGTGCCAGCAGTTACGGAGGTAGCTCTCAGTACTTC | CASSYGGSSQYF | TRBJ2-7 | few | TRBV6-5 | -
TGTGCCAGCAGTCGGGAGAGCACCGGGGAGCTGTTTTTT | CASSRESTGELFF | TRBJ2-2 | - | TRBV11-3 | -
TGTGCCGGGACACTAGCGACCTACGAGCAGTACTTC | CAGTLATYEQYF | TRBJ2-7 | - | TRBV30 | -
TGTGCCAGCAGCTTGGGCGGGACAGGCTATGGCTACACCTTC | CASSLGGTGYGYTF | TRBJ1-2 | - | TRBV7-6 | TRBD1
TGTGCCAGCAGCTTAGAACTAGAGGTCGGGGAGCTGTTTTTT | CASSLELEVGELFF | TRBJ2-2 | few | TRBV7-9 | -
TGTGCCAGCAGCCCCCGGACAGGGGAGACCCAGTACTTC | CASSPRTGETQYF | TRBJ2-5 | - | TRBV11-3 | TRBD1
TGTGCCTGGAGTGTACTTAGCGGGAGGGCCTATGTACGAACAGATACGCAGTATTTT | CAWSVLSGRAYVRTDTQYF | TRBJ2-3 | - | TRBV30 | TRBD2
TGTGCCAGCAGTTCCGGACACCTCACAGATACGCAGTATTTT | CASSSGHLTDTQYF | TRBJ2-3 | once | TRBV27 | -
TGTGCCAGCAGCCAGACCAGGTTAATTGGAAACACCATATATTTT | CASSQTRLIGNTIYF | TRBJ1-3 | - | TRBV7-2 | -
TGTGCCAGTAGTATAAGGGCCGGGGGTCCCTACGAGCAGTACTTC | CASSIRAGGPYEQYF | TRBJ2-7 | - | TRBV19 | -
TGTGCCACCCTGGACAGGAACACTGAAGCTTTCTTT | CATLDRNTEAFF | TRBJ1-1 | few | TRBV18 | -
TGCGCCAGCAGGCGCCGGGTACTCACAGATACGCAGTATTTT | CASRRRVLTDTQYF | TRBJ2-3 | - | TRBV4-1 | -
TGTGCCAGTTTACAGGAAAAACCCTACAATGAGCAGTTCTTC | CASLQEKPYNEQFF | TRBJ2-1 | - | TRBV2 | -
TGTGCCACCAGCAGACTCGGGACAGGGTCCTATGGCTACACCTTC | CATSRLGTGSYGYTF | TRBJ1-2 | - | TRBV15 | TRBD1
TGTGCCAGCAGCTCCTCTAGCGGGAGGGTTTCGGGCACCGGGGAGCTGTTTTTT | CASSSSSGRVSGTGELFF | TRBJ2-2 | - | TRBV6-4 | TRBD2
TGTGCCAGCAGGCCTAGCGGGAGGCAAGAGACCCAGTACTTC | CASRPSGRQETQYF | TRBJ2-5 | - | TRBV6-6 | TRBD2
TGCAGCGTTCGCCCCGAAATTATAATTGGGGGAGGGTGGAACACCGGGGAGCTGTTTTTT | CSVRPEIIIGGGWNTGELFF | TRBJ2-2 | once | TRBV29-1 | TRBD2
TGTGCCAGCGGATGGAGGGGCAGAGCTGAGCAGTACTTC | CASGWRGRAEQYF | TRBJ2-7 | - | TRBV6-5 | -
TGTGCCAGCAGTTACTCGAGGAGTTCGGGATACGAGCAGTACTTC | CASSYSRSSGYEQYF | TRBJ2-7 | few | TRBV6-6 | -
TGTGCCAGCAGCTTAGGACAGGGCAATGAGCAGTTCTTC | CASSLGQGNEQFF | TRBJ2-1 | - | TRBV7-3 | TRBD1
TGTGCCAGCAGCCCGACAGCGAACACAGATACGCAGTATTTT | CASSPTANTDTQYF | TRBJ2-3 | - | TRBV7-9 | -
TGTGCCAGCAGCCCCCACGGTCAACTATCCTACAATGAGCAGTTCTTC | CASSPHGQLSYNEQFF | TRBJ2-1 | - | TRBV13 | -
TGTGCCAGCAGCCCCCGACAGGGAATCGCTGGGGCCAACGTCCTGACTTTC | CASSPRQGIAGANVLTF | TRBJ2-6 | - | TRBV7-9 | TRBD1
TGTGCCAGCAGCCCAGGGGATTATGAGCAGTTCTTC | CASSPGDYEQFF | TRBJ2-1 | - | TRBV9 | -
TGTGCCAGCTCCGGAGAAGGGGGCGGTTACGAGCAGTACTTC | CASSGEGGGYEQYF | TRBJ2-7 | - | TRBV9 | TRBD1
TGTGCCAGCAGCTTAGGTGTGGCAGGATACAGGGGGACTAATGAAAAACTGTTTTTT | CASSLGVAGYRGTNEKLFF | TRBJ1-4 | - | TRBV7-9 | TRBD1
TGTGCCACCAGCAGAGATTCGGTCAATCAGCCCCAGCATTTT | CATSRDSVNQPQHF | TRBJ1-5 | - | TRBV15 | -
TGTGCAAGTCGCTTAGTTGAGAGGTCGGGCAGGGGCAACTATGGCTACACCTTC | CASRLVERSGRGNYGYTF | TRBJ1-2 | - | TRBV12-2 | -
TGTTCCAGCAGCCCCAGGGCAACATCCGGACTAGAGGTAGGCAATGAGCAGTTCTTC | CSSSPRATSGLEVGNEQFF | TRBJ2-1 | - | TRBV7-9 | TRBD2
TGTGCCACCACCAAAGGGGGGGCAGGGAAGGTCAACGAGCAGTACTTC | CATTKGGAGKVNEQYF | TRBJ2-7 | - | TRBV15 | -
TGTGCCTGGAGTGTACCGAGGAAAGCCAAAAACATTCAGTACTTC | CAWSVPRKAKNIQYF | TRBJ2-4 | - | TRBV30 | -
TGTGCCAGCAGTATTACTAGCGGGAGGAGCGAGCAGTACTTC | CASSITSGRSEQYF | TRBJ2-7 | - | TRBV28 | TRBD2
TGTGCCAGTAGTCTTGGGCTATCCCAAGAGACCCAGTACTTC | CASSLGLSQETQYF | TRBJ2-5 | once | TRBV19 | -